This T cell receptor (beta chain) was recovered during a study of Ad26.COV2.S vaccination and SARS-CoV-2 variants. V was clipped by 0 bases and J by 7 bases, with 10 bases between them. The germline gives CDR1 MGHRA, CDR2 YSYEKL. The CDR3 is 14 residues long. Method: immunoSEQ multiplex PCR; TCRdb's copy keeps in-frame clones and lacks some. Of around 350,000 clones listed, about 91% are singletons. The TCR sequence derives from a human donor who had recovered from COVID-19. This sequence joins TRBV4-1 and TRBJ2-1; D not resolved. Material: peripheral blood, obtained after recovery from COVID-19. The CDR3 loop reads CASSQDFRKNEQFF. CDR3 DNA: TGCGCCAGCAGCCAAGATTTCCGAAAAAATGAGCAGTTCTTC.